A selection of T cell receptor beta chains follows, all from one sample in a study of cytomegalovirus exposure and HLA in healthy donors. Some clones are missing from TCRdb's copy, which holds only in-frame ones; the method was immunoSEQ multiplex PCR. This repertoire includes 100,000 to 150,000 clones. Sequencing was done on a sample of PBMCs. Receptors were obtained from a woman aged 35 to 49 in good health and CMV-seropositive. Both conserved end residues are part of each CDR3. D genes are given only for firm matches.

V	D	J	CDR3	DNA
TRBV25-1	TRBD1	TRBJ2-1	CASGDRGDEQFF	TGTGCCAGCGGAGACAGGGGCGATGAGCAGTTCTTC
TRBV18	TRBD1	TRBJ2-5	CASSPILNAGQGQETQYF	TGTGCCAGCTCACCCATCCTCAACGCGGGACAGGGCCAAGAGACCCAGTACTTC
TRBV6-6	NA	TRBJ2-5	CASSYGGVLSQETQYF	TGTGCCAGCAGTTACGGAGGAGTCCTTTCCCAAGAGACCCAGTACTTC
TRBV6-5	TRBD1	TRBJ1-4	CASQGQGDEKLFF	TGTGCCAGCCAGGGACAGGGGGATGAAAAACTGTTTTTT
TRBV28	TRBD2	TRBJ2-2	CASRLLAGTDGELFF	TGTGCCAGCAGGCTACTAGCGGGGACGGACGGGGAGCTGTTTTTT
TRBV7-3	NA	TRBJ2-5	CASSLNLGVVQYF	TGTGCCAGCAGCTTAAATCTCGGTGTTGTGCAGTACTTC
TRBV10-3	NA	TRBJ1-5	CAISESTESSPGNQPQHF	TGTGCCATCAGTGAGTCCACAGAGTCTTCCCCTGGCAATCAGCCCCAGCATTTT
TRBV19	TRBD1	TRBJ2-7	CASSINNRGYEQYF	TGTGCCAGTAGTATAAACAACAGGGGCTACGAGCAGTACTTC
TRBV6-1	TRBD2	TRBJ2-5	CASSESRGLAWQTQYF	TGTGCCAGCAGTGAATCTCGGGGACTAGCTTGGCAGACCCAGTACTTC
TRBV9	TRBD2	TRBJ2-3	CASSTAGGATDTQYF	TGTGCCAGCAGCACGGCGGGGGGGGCTACAGATACGCAGTATTTT
TRBV6-1	TRBD1	TRBJ1-2	CASSPSQGRENGYTF	TGTGCCAGCAGCCCTTCACAGGGGCGGGAAAATGGCTACACCTTC
TRBV4-1	NA	TRBJ2-1	CASSLSPSEDEQFF	TGCGCCAGCAGCCTGTCCCCAAGTGAGGATGAGCAGTTCTTC
TRBV20-1	NA	TRBJ2-7	CSVGGADEQYF	TGCAGTGTTGGAGGAGCGGACGAGCAGTACTTC
TRBV27	TRBD2	TRBJ2-3	CASSPRTSGNTDTQYF	TGTGCCAGCAGCCCGAGGACTAGCGGAAACACAGATACGCAGTATTTT
TRBV7-2	NA	TRBJ2-1	CASSFSGQWEQFF	TGTGCCAGCAGCTTTTCAGGGCAATGGGAGCAGTTCTTC
TRBV18	NA	TRBJ1-5	CASSPPGGGGQPQHF	TGTGCCAGCTCACCACCTGGGGGGGGCGGCCAGCCCCAGCATTTT
TRBV19	NA	TRBJ2-1	CASSIAAGVGDEQFF	TGTGCCAGTAGTATTGCAGCAGGGGTGGGGGATGAGCAGTTCTTC
TRBV11-2	TRBD1	TRBJ2-1	CASSLGQGGGAGRNEQFF	TGTGCCAGCAGCCTTGGACAGGGGGGAGGAGCGGGGAGAAATGAGCAGTTCTTC
TRBV25-1	TRBD2	TRBJ2-3	CASSVVGGPTDTQYF	TGTGCCAGCAGTGTGGTGGGAGGGCCAACAGATACGCAGTATTTT
TRBV9	TRBD2	TRBJ2-7	CASSRTSGSYEQYF	TGTGCCAGCAGCCGGACTAGCGGATCCTACGAGCAGTACTTC
TRBV9	NA	TRBJ1-3	CASSVQGLGNTIYF	TGTGCCAGCAGCGTTCAGGGTTTAGGCAACACCATATATTTT
TRBV7-2	TRBD2	TRBJ2-2	CASRAGAEPGIRNTGELFF	TGTGCCAGCAGAGCGGGAGCGGAGCCCGGAATAAGAAACACCGGGGAGCTGTTTTTT
TRBV29-1	NA	TRBJ1-2	CSVERTDYGYTF	TGCAGCGTTGAAAGGACAGATTATGGCTACACCTTC
TRBV28	TRBD2	TRBJ2-7	CASSRPTSGSTDEQYF	TGTGCCAGCAGTCGACCAACTAGCGGGAGTACCGACGAGCAGTACTTC
TRBV25-1	NA	TRBJ2-5	CASSDQAYQETQYF	TGTGCCAGCAGTGACCAGGCGTACCAAGAGACCCAGTACTTC
TRBV30	NA	TRBJ1-5	CAWTEGQGNQPQHF	TGTGCCTGGACCGAAGGCCAGGGCAATCAGCCCCAGCATTTT